Listed below are T cell receptor beta chains from one sample, sequenced in a study of cytomegalovirus exposure and HLA in healthy donors. Sequencing used immunoSEQ multiplex PCR; TCRdb keeps in-frame clones, though not all of them. The sample shows roughly 150,000 clones, 75% to 80% of them seen only once. The sample consisted of PBMCs. The receptors here all came from a male donor in good health and CMV-seronegative. CDR3s include the opening cysteine and the closing phenylalanine or tryptophan. Fields, in order: J gene, V gene, CDR3 protein.

>TRBJ1-5|TRBV18
CASSPTGIGDQPQHF
>TRBJ1-1|TRBV7-2
CASSLLSPTEAFF
>TRBJ2-2|TRBV7-8
CASSFLAGENTGELFF
>TRBJ1-1|TRBV5-6
CASSLKIWETEAFF
>TRBJ1-6|TRBV2
CASRSDRGQANSPLHF
>TRBJ2-7|TRBV7-8
CASSLGARLSSYEQYF
>TRBJ2-7|TRBV7-2
CASSFGGSSYEQYF
>TRBJ2-3|TRBV9
CASSSGLAGGTQYF
>TRBJ1-1|TRBV7-2
CASSSGQGNTEAFF
>TRBJ2-1|TRBV7-9
CASSLRDSNNEQFF
>TRBJ2-5|TRBV5-6
CASSRVDSHQETQYF
>TRBJ1-1|TRBV4-2
CASSQEGNRGDTEAFF
>TRBJ2-7|TRBV6-5
CASSYLGTGYYEQYF
>TRBJ1-2|TRBV16
CASSQSTAHYGYTF
>TRBJ2-7|TRBV5-4
CASSPGGLGTYEQYF
>TRBJ2-1|TRBV5-1
CASSLEGGPSNEQFF
>TRBJ1-1|TRBV7-2
CASSLDSGWSTEAFF
>TRBJ2-7|TRBV9
CASSKRDRSGEQYF
>TRBJ1-5|TRBV30
CAWSQDNNQPQHF
>TRBJ1-3|TRBV4-1
CASSQFRTGGGGNTIYF
>TRBJ2-3|TRBV10-3
CAISESGLAGGRSRTDTQYF
>TRBJ2-7|TRBV5-6
CASSFRDRDYEQYF
>TRBJ1-2|TRBV7-6
CASSSPGVTGYTF
>TRBJ2-5|TRBV5-6
CASSRDSRQETQYF
>TRBJ1-3|TRBV5-1
CASSLGTADGNTIYF
>TRBJ2-7|TRBV9
CASSGGLADSYEQYF
>TRBJ1-2|TRBV4-1
CASSPGQGRIYGYTF
>TRBJ2-1|TRBV7-2
CASSLESSGRRGEQFF
>TRBJ1-2|TRBV9
CASSVAGTGGSYGYTF
>TRBJ1-3|TRBV19
CASSMKGDTIYF
>TRBJ1-2|TRBV7-9
CASSLAATGPYGYTF
>TRBJ2-3|TRBV29-1
CSVEGALQGMGTDTQYF
>TRBJ2-1|TRBV16
CASSHPSGGRNEQFF
>TRBJ2-2|TRBV7-2
CASSRTSGGPGELFF
>TRBJ2-1|TRBV11-1
CASSLRYWAAENEQFF
>TRBJ2-4|TRBV18
CASSPKLGGENIQYF
>TRBJ2-1|TRBV5-1
CASSPGVAGLQFF
>TRBJ1-3|TRBV7-2
CASSLAVSSGNTIYF
>TRBJ1-1|TRBV15
CATSRGGLGGNTEAFF
>TRBJ1-3|TRBV5-4
CASSLGREGGNTIYF
>TRBJ1-5|TRBV15
CATGADSQFNQPQHF
>TRBJ1-1|TRBV7-2
CASSLRQNTEAFF
>TRBJ2-7|TRBV4-3
CASSLTSGGHEQYF
>TRBJ2-3|TRBV5-4
CASRGDFGGRTDTQYF
>TRBJ1-5|TRBV7-2
CASSLGTVSQPQHF
>TRBJ2-1|TRBV9
CASSRGQGPDNEQFF